This T cell receptor beta chain stems from a study of blood T cell repertoires in COVID-19 (TCRdb year 2020). Notes on the research overall: Collaborator samples came from the United States, Italy and Spain and covered acute and convalescent phases of COVID-19. The prospective study material was composed of cDNA or gDNA derived from T cells, B-cell-depleted T cells, or PBMCs. Subjects who had been exposed to COVID-19, were actively infected with it, or had recovered from it provided the deeply sampled blood TCRbeta repertoires that made up the dataset. The repertoires were made available in a free public database intended to serve as a resource for research on the immune response to SARS-CoV-2. Samples were obtained from the ongoing ImmuneRACE study (first 160 participants) and from approximately 1,200 subjects provided by 6 global collaborators. Nearly every sample came with metadata listing a de-identified subject ID, COVID-19 status, age in years and sex. HLA class I and class II types, where available, came from metadata supplied by the sample provider rather than from assay-based typing. Paper-wide results and their limitations: The amount of clinical and demographic metadata varied by source and participant and was provided uncurated.

V is cut back by 0 bases and J by 7 bases, with 6 bases in the junction unmatched. CDR3 length: 16 amino acids, cysteine to phenylalanine. The CDR3 DNA has 48 bases and is translated from base 1. From the germline V gene, CDR1 is MNHEY and CDR2 is SVGEGT. Remarks on this clone: Which antigen it targets is not known. No much larger clonotype is one base removed from it; base qualities were not supplied.

The immunoSEQ Assay, a bias-controlled multiplex PCR, was used to amplify TCRbeta CDR3 regions from genomic DNA. The authors' analysis ran thus. Within the assay, amplification of reference gene primers was used to estimate how many nucleated cells each sample contained. Sequence reads were collapsed and filtered to measure the absolute abundance of every unique TCRbeta CDR3 rearrangement. For each sample, productive Simpson clonality was calculated as the square root of Simpson's diversity index across productive rearrangements. The table comes from immuneACCESS by way of TCRdb, which keeps in-frame sequences with V and J called. Part of the clones is missing from these tables; in studies checked, under half for an unresolved V gene and the rest for unknown reasons. The V and J calls and the clone size are those of that table, but D and trimming were determined from the DNA. Here the sample has 150,000 to 200,000 clones; roughly 90% occur a single time. The ten largest clones add up to 0.53% of the sample.

Collaborating institutions collected whole blood in K2EDTA tubes following their own protocols. For TCRbeta analysis, collaborators shipped samples as frozen whole blood, isolated PBMCs, or DNA extracted from either of those sample types. This sequence was found in a man in his fifties with acute or convalescent COVID-19. This chain is built from TRBV6-2 or TRBV6-3 and TRBJ2-1, with 10 central nucleotides matching TRBD2. Specimen: peripheral blood. CDR3 reads: CASSYSTSGYWNEQFF. In nucleotide form, the sequence is TGTGCCAGCAGTTACTCGACTAGCGGGTATTGGAATGAGCAGTTCTTC.